One sample yielded the 5 T cell receptor beta chains listed below, sequenced in a study of T cell changes during pregnancy in multiple sclerosis. Clones were sequenced by immunoSEQ multiplex PCR, and TCRdb holds only the in-frame ones, with some missing. The sample has about 64,000 clones; about 92% are singletons. The starting material was peripheral blood, obtained in the second trimester of pregnancy. These receptors were obtained from a female donor in good health, enrolled as a control in a pregnancy study.

This chain links TRBV29-1 with TRBJ1-2; D possibly corresponds to TRBD1 (5 bases). The CDR3 loop spans 12 amino acids. The V gene's germline CDR1 is SQVTM and CDR2 ANQGSEA. With 5 bases removed from V and 4 bases from J, the gap between germline ends came to 11 bases. CDR3 residues: CSVTHQGYGYTF. The CDR3 DNA follows: TGCAGCGTTACACATCAGGGCTATGGCTACACCTTC.

The rearrangement joins TRBV7-8 to TRBJ2-3; 12 nucleotides line up with TRBD2. The CDR3 is 18 amino acids. J was trimmed by 7 bases and V by 0 bases; bases with no gene match: 11. The germline V gene encodes CDR1 SGHVS and CDR2 FQNEAQ. The CDR3 is CASSLATSGGGGTYTQYF. The DNA for the CDR3 is TGTGCCAGCAGCTTAGCGACTAGCGGGGGCGGGGGGACTTATACGCAGTATTTT. Full variable domain (missing parts from reference TRBV7-8 and TRBJ2-3): GAGVSQSPRYKVAKRGQDVALRCDPISGHVSLFWYQQALGQGPEFLTYFQNEAQLDKSGLPSDRFFAERPEGSVSTLKIQRTQQEDSAVYLCASSLATSGGGGTYTQYFGPGTRLTVL.

The chain is built from TRBV6-1 and TRBJ2-7; 8 bases are shared with TRBD2. Losses at the gene ends were 1 base for V and 1 base for J; bases not matched to a gene: 3. The germline V gene has CDR1 MNHNS and CDR2 SASEGT. The CDR3 contains 15 residues. The CDR3 coding sequence is TGTGCCAGCAGTGAAGACGGGGGGGCATCCTACGAGCAGTACTTC. Translation gives CASSEDGGASYEQYF.

CDR3 loop: CASTTGTSGSIVADTQYF. The CDR3 coding sequence is TGTGCCAGCACAACCGGGACTAGCGGGAGTATCGTCGCAGATACGCAGTATTTT. V and J are TRBV5-4 and TRBJ2-3; 14 nucleotides match TRBD2. CDR1 SGHNT and CDR2 YYREEE come from the germline V gene (reference sequence). Trimming took 6 bases from V and 4 from J; bases not matched to a gene: 13. This CDR3 contains 18 residues. Full variable domain (remainder filled in from reference TRBV5-4 and TRBJ2-3): ETGVTQSPTHLIKTRGQQVTLRCSSQSGHNTVSWYQQALGQGPQFIFQYYREEENGRGNFPPRFSGLQFPNYSSELNVNALELDDSALYLCASTTGTSGSIVADTQYFGPGTRLTVL.

This rearrangement joins TRBV11-2 to TRBJ2-1; 10 nucleotides match TRBD2. From germline, CDR1 is SGHAT and CDR2 FQNNGV. CDR3 length: 17 residues. J lost 5 bases, V lost 4 bases, and 11 bases had no gene match. CDR3 in amino acids: CASSSSTGGLADNEQFF. The CDR3 nucleotides read TGTGCCAGCAGCTCCAGCACCGGAGGACTAGCGGACAATGAGCAGTTCTTC.